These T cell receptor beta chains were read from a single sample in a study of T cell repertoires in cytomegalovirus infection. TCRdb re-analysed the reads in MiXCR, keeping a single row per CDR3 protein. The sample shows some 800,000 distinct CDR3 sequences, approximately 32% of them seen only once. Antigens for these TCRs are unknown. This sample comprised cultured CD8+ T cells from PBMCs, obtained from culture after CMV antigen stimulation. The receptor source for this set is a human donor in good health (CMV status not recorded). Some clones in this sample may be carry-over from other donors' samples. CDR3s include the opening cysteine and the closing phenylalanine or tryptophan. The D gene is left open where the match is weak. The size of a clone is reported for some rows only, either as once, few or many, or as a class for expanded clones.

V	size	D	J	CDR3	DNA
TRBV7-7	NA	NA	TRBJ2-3	CASSRDARGVDTQYF	TGTGCTAGCAGCCGCGACGCGCGGGGTGTAGATACGCAGTATTTT
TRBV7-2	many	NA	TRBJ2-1	CASSPLGQHYNEQFF	TGTGCCAGCAGCCCCTTGGGCCAACACTACAATGAGCAGTTCTTC
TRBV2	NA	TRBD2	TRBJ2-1	CASNRGGLGEQFF	TGTGCCAGCAACCGGGGGGGCCTTGGTGAGCAGTTCTTC
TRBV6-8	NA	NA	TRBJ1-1	CASSYSAGDNTEAFF	TGTGCCAGCAGTTACTCGGCAGGGGATAACACTGAAGCTTTCTTT
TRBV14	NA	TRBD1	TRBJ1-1	CASSHSGGRTEAFF	TGTGCCAGCAGCCACTCAGGGGGAAGGACTGAAGCTTTCTTT
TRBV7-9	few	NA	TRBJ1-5	CASSLKDSNQPQHF	TGTGCCAGCAGCTTAAAGGACAGCAATCAGCCCCAGCATTTT
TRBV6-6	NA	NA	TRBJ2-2	CASLWASNTGELFF	TGTGCCAGCCTCTGGGCGTCGAACACCGGGGAGCTGTTTTTT
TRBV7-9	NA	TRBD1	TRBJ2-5	CASSLRDRGIETQYF	TGTGCCAGCAGCCTCCGGGACAGGGGTATAGAGACCCAGTACTTC
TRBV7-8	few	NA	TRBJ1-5	CASSSKSNQPQHF	TGTGCCAGCAGCTCGAAGAGCAATCAGCCCCAGCATTTT
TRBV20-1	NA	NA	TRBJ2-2	CSAETEANTGELFF	TGCAGTGCCGAGACAGAAGCGAACACCGGGGAGCTGTTTTTT
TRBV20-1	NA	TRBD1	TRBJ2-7	CSAVGQETSYEQYF	TGCAGTGCCGTAGGACAGGAAACCTCCTACGAGCAGTACTTC